This TCR beta chain was retrieved from a study of shared clonotypes between healthy human individuals. Study-wide background: Donor ages ranged 18 to 49 years: a couple of women, a few men. General study points: The study found 4.5% to 6% of naive CD4 clonotypes shared across a handful of donors.

Naive CD45RA+ and memory CD45RA-negative subsets were split from CD4+ cells. In the sorted-subset replicate PCRs, approximately 200 ng DNA, some 30,000 T cell genomes, was used. Produced via immunoSEQ multiplex PCR; TCRdb's table is partial and in-frame only. The sample consists of millions of clones, roughly 96% of them appearing once. About this clone itself: Its antigen is still unknown.

From germline, CDR1 is SGHRS and CDR2 YFSETQ. The CDR3 contains 18 residues. Trimming took 3 bases from V and 9 from J; bases not matched to a gene: 18. This receptor was obtained from a man between 18 and 35 years old in good health. Sample: naive CD4+ T cells sorted from blood. Subset: CD45RA+ positively selected. V is TRBV5-1 and J is TRBJ2-2, with 9 bases aligning to TRBD1. CDR3 nucleotide sequence: TGCGCCAGCAGCTCCCTGCTCTCGGGACAGGGCTATACCAGGGAGCTGTTTTTT. It yields the protein CASSSLLSGQGYTRELFF.